Listed below are T cell receptor beta chains from one sample, sequenced in a study of T cell repertoires in ileal Crohn's disease. Some clones are missing from TCRdb's copy, which holds only in-frame ones; the method was immunoSEQ multiplex PCR. Seen here are about 8,200 clones, approximately 96% observed once, and the top ten hold over 0.2%. The sequencing sample was made of ileal tissue. All receptors derive from an adult with Crohn's disease. Both conserved end residues are part of each CDR3. The D gene is left open where the match is weak. Clone size, where shown, is once, few, many, or a class for clones that have expanded.

j_gene: TRBJ1-5
abundance: NA
v_gene: TRBV5-1
d_gene: TRBD1
CDR3aa: CASSLGQGNNQPQHF
CDR3nt: TGCGCCAGCAGCTTAGGACAGGGGAACAATCAGCCCCAGCATTTT

j_gene: TRBJ2-7
abundance: once
v_gene: TRBV18
d_gene: TRBD1
CDR3aa: CASSPTGGVREQYF
CDR3nt: TGTGCCAGCTCACCGACAGGGGGCGTTCGCGAGCAGTACTTC

j_gene: TRBJ1-6
abundance: NA
v_gene: TRBV27
d_gene: TRBD1
CDR3aa: CASSWGQGNSPLHF
CDR3nt: TGTGCCAGCAGTTGGGGACAGGGGAACTCACCCCTCCACTTT

j_gene: TRBJ1-1
abundance: NA
v_gene: TRBV5-1
d_gene: TRBD1
CDR3aa: CASSLRTGAGTEAFF
CDR3nt: TGCGCCAGCAGCTTGAGGACAGGGGCAGGGACTGAAGCTTTCTTT

j_gene: TRBJ2-3
abundance: NA
v_gene: TRBV6-5
d_gene: NA
CDR3aa: CASSPTRPPTDTQYF
CDR3nt: TGTGCCAGCAGCCCGACTAGACCCCCCACAGATACGCAGTATTTT

j_gene: TRBJ1-2
abundance: NA
v_gene: TRBV4-2
d_gene: NA
CDR3aa: CASSQEVASGYGYTF
CDR3nt: TGTGCCAGCAGCCAAGAAGTAGCATCGGGCTATGGCTACACCTTC

j_gene: TRBJ2-5
abundance: NA
v_gene: TRBV11-1
d_gene: TRBD1
CDR3aa: CASSTGQGQETQYF
CDR3nt: TGTGCCAGCAGTACCGGACAGGGCCAAGAGACCCAGTACTTC

j_gene: TRBJ1-5
abundance: NA
v_gene: TRBV6-5
d_gene: TRBD1
CDR3aa: CASSPGTGDAQPQHF
CDR3nt: TGTGCCAGCAGCCCCGGGACAGGGGACGCTCAGCCCCAGCATTTT

j_gene: TRBJ2-7
abundance: NA
v_gene: TRBV5-4
d_gene: TRBD1
CDR3aa: CASSLTGVRGYEQYF
CDR3nt: TGTGCCAGCAGCTTAACAGGGGTACGGGGCTACGAGCAGTACTTC

j_gene: TRBJ1-1
abundance: NA
v_gene: TRBV6-1
d_gene: NA
CDR3aa: CASSTQRVGAEAFF
CDR3nt: TGTGCCAGCAGTACCCAGAGGGTAGGCGCTGAAGCTTTCTTT

j_gene: TRBJ2-7
abundance: NA
v_gene: TRBV5-1
d_gene: TRBD1
CDR3aa: CASRVTGGTYEQYF
CDR3nt: TGCGCCAGCAGGGTCACAGGGGGTACCTACGAGCAGTACTTC